The sequence of this T cell receptor (beta chain) was determined in a study of OX40 agonist ivuxolimab in advanced cancers. At the level of the study: Prior anti-PD-1, anti-PD-L1 or anti-CTLA-4 therapy did not bar entry, and more than 35% had some.

Repertoires were generated with immunoSEQ multiplex PCR, while TCRdb's copy carries only in-frame clones and drops some. Found here are 30,000 to 35,000 clones, roughly nine tenths of them singletons; the top ten hold 9.1%. V was pared by 6 bases and J by 7 bases, with 15 bases between. The CDR3 has 13 amino acids. CDR1 and CDR2 from the germline V gene are SNHLY and FYNNEI. The chain has TRBV2 and TRBJ1-2; D may be TRBD1 (6 bases). This clonotype was sampled from an adult with an advanced solid tumor such as melanoma, head and neck, liver or kidney cancer. Here the sequenced sample was CD4+ or CD8+ T cells sorted from blood, taken in a trial of the OX40 agonist ivuxolimab. The CDR3 nucleotides are TGTGCCAGCAGCGACCGGGGGGCTTTTGGCTACACCTTC. Its protein product is CASSDRGAFGYTF. Filled out from reference TRBV2 and TRBJ1-2, the complete variable domain reads EPEVTQTPSHQVTQMGQEVILRCVPISNHLYFYWYRQILGQKVEFLVSFYNNEISEKSEIFDDQFSVERPDGSNFTLKIRSTKLEDSAMYFCASSDRGAFGYTFGSGTRLTVV.